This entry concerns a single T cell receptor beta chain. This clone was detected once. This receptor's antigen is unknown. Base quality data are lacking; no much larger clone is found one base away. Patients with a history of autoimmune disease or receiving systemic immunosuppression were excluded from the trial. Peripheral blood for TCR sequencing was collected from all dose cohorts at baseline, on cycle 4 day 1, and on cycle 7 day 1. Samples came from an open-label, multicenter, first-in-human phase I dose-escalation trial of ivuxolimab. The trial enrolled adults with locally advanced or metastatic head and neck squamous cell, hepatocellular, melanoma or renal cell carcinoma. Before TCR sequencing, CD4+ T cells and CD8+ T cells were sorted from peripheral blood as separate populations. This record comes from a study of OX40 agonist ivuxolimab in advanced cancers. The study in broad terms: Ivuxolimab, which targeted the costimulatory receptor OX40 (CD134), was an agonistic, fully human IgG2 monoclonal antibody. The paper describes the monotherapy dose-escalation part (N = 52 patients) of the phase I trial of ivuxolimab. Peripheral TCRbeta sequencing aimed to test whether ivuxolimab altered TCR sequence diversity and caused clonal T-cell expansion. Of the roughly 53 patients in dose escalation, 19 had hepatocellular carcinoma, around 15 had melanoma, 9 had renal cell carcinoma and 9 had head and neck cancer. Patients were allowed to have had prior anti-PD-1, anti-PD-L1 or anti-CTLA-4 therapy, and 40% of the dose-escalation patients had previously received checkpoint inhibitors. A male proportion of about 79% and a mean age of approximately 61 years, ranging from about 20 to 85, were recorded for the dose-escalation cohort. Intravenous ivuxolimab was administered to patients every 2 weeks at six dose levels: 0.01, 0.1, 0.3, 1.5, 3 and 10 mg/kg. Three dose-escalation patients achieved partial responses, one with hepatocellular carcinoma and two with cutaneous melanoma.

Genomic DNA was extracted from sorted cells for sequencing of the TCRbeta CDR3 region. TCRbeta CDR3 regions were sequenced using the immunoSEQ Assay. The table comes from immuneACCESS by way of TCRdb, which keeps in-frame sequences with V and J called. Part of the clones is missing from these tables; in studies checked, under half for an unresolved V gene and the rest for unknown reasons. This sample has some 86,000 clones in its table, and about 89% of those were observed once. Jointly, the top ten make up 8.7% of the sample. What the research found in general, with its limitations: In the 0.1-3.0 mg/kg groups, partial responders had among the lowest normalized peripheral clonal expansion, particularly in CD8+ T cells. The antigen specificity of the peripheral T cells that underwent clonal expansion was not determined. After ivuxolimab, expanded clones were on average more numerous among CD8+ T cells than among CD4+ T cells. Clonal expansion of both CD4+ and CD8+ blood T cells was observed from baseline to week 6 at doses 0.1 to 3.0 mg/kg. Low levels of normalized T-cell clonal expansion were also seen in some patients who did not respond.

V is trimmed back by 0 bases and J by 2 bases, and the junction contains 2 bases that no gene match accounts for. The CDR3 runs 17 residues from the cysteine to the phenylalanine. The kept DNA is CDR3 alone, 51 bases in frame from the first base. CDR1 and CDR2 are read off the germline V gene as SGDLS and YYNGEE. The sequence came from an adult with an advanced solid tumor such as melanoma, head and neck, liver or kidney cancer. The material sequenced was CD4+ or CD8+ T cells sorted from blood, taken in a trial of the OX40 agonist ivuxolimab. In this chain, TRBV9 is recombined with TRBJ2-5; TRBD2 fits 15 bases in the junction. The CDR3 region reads CASSVAGLAGGQETQYF. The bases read TGTGCCAGCAGCGTAGCGGGACTAGCGGGGGGACAAGAGACCCAGTACTTC.